These 21 T cell receptor beta chains were all obtained from the same sample, sequenced in a study of PD-1 blockade in classical Hodgkin lymphoma. The method was immunoSEQ multiplex PCR; TCRdb's version includes in-frame clones alone and lacks a portion of them. The table has 30,000 to 40,000 clones, roughly 82% seen once. Relapse after autologous stem cell transplantation occurred in every patient, and brentuximab vedotin exposure varied. Sequences were derived from peripheral blood mononuclear cells (PBMCs), sampled at baseline. The receptors were gathered from a human donor with classical Hodgkin lymphoma.

The chain's CDR3 is CASSPALRGSSDEQFF. DNA of the CDR3: TGTGCCAGCAGCCCGGCCCTACGGGGGAGCTCGGATGAGCAGTTCTTC. The chain links TRBV7-2 to TRBJ2-1, with TRBD2 as a possible D gene (6 bases). The CDR3 covers 16 residues. In germline, CDR1 is SGHTA, CDR2 FQGNSA. V was pared by 5 bases and J by 8 bases, with 22 bases between. The full variable domain, in which reference TRBV7-2 and TRBJ2-1 provide the parts outside the CDR3, is GAGVSQSPSNKVTEKGKDVELRCDPISGHTALYWYRQSLGQGLEFLIYFQGNSAPDKSGLPSDRFSAERTGGSVSTLTIQRTQQEDSAVYLCASSPALRGSSDEQFFGPGTRLTVL.

By sample share, this clone is medium-sized. The chain carries TRBV11-3 and TRBJ2-2, with D perhaps being TRBD1 or TRBD2 (5 bases each). Trimming left V 5 bases short and J 5 bases short, with 12 bases between. Germline lookup yields CDR1 SGHNT and CDR2 YENEEA. CDR3 length: 14 amino acids. The chain's CDR3 is CASSRGPLTGELFF. The DNA for the CDR3 is TGTGCCAGCAGCAGGGGACCCCTAACCGGGGAGCTGTTTTTT.

In its sample, this clone was seen a few times. The V gene is TRBV7-9, the J gene TRBJ1-1; unclear D gene. The CDR3 is 13 amino acids. Trimming shortened V by 5 bases and J by 1 base, and 8 bases separated the two germline ends. Germline-derived CDR1 and CDR2 are SEHNR and FQNEAQ (reference sequence). CDR3 sequence: CASSQRGNTEAFF. CDR3 coding DNA: TGTGCCAGCAGCCAACGCGGGAACACTGAAGCTTTCTTT.

This clone occurred a few times. The CDR3 is CASGFRTGWYGYTF. In DNA, the CDR3 is TGTGCTAGTGGTTTCCGGACAGGTTGGTATGGCTACACCTTC. This sequence joins TRBV12-5 and TRBJ1-2, with 7 bases lining up with TRBD1. CDR3 size: 14 residues. Germline CDR1 and CDR2: LGHNT and FRNRAP. J was trimmed by 5 bases and V by 3 bases; bases with no gene match: 6.

V is TRBV5-1 and J is TRBJ2-2; TRBD1 or TRBD2 may be the D gene (6 bases each). Trimming stripped 4 bases from V and 4 bases from J, with 11 bases between. This CDR3 region has 14 residues. The germline V gene encodes CDR1 SGHRS and CDR2 YFSETQ. In DNA form, the CDR3 reads TGCGCCAGCAGCGAGGAGGGGGGCACCGGGGAGCTGTTTTTT. As protein: CASSEEGGTGELFF.

This clone was recorded once. This sequence joins TRBV7-9 and TRBJ2-1; D may be TRBD1 (5 bases). V lost 1 base, J lost 3 bases, and 10 bases lay in between. This CDR3 contains 15 residues. CDR1 SEHNR and CDR2 FQNEAQ come from the germline V gene (reference sequence). This CDR3 reads CASSLVDRIYNEQFF. The CDR3, as DNA: TGTGCCAGCAGCTTAGTAGACAGAATCTACAATGAGCAGTTCTTC.

This rearrangement joins TRBV27 to TRBJ2-5, with 11 bases aligning to TRBD2. The CDR3 runs to 14 residues. The germline V gene has CDR1 MNHEY and CDR2 SMNVEV (reference sequence). J gave up 5 bases and V 7 bases, and 6 bases lay outside the gene matches. The CDR3 protein is CASTLLAGDETQYF. DNA of the CDR3: TGTGCCAGCACCCTACTAGCGGGGGATGAGACCCAGTACTTC.

The chain joins TRBV12-2 to TRBJ1-1; the tabulated D call, TRBD1, remains unverified against the DNA. TRBV12-2 is a recognized pseudogene. The length of the CDR3 is 16 residues. As DNA, the CDR3 is TGTGCAAGTCGCTTAGCCACCGGGACAGGGGTGTTGCGAGCTTTCTTT. It encodes CASRLATGTGVLRAFF.

The J gene is TRBJ2-1, the V gene TRBV9; 9 nucleotides agree with TRBD2. J lost 9 bases, V lost 3 bases, and 13 bases had no gene match. The CDR3 totals 16 residues. The germline CDR1 and CDR2 sequences are SGDLS and YYNGEE. CDR3 nucleotides: TGTGCCAGCAGCGAGCAGGCGGGACTAGCATTGGTTGAGCAGTTCTTC. It codes for CASSEQAGLALVEQFF.

CDR3 bases: TGTGCCAGCTCACCGGGGGGGGCAGATACGCAGTATTTT. Its protein is CASSPGGADTQYF. The chain employs TRBV18 and TRBJ2-3; TRBD2 agrees at 7 bases. Germline V gene data show CDR1 as KGHSH and CDR2 as LQKENI. The CDR3 totals 13 residues. V gave up 3 bases and J gave up 4 bases; unmatched junction bases: 1.

V usage is TRBV14 and J usage is TRBJ2-2, with D possibly TRBD2 on 6 matching bases. The CDR3 covers 14 residues. The germline gives CDR1 SGHDN, CDR2 FVKESK. Deletions cut 5 bases from V and 6 bases from J, with 13 bases between. CDR3 DNA sequence: TGTGCCAGCAGCTTCCACGCGGGGTCCGGGGAGCTGTTTTTT. Residues: CASSFHAGSGELFF.

The chain links TRBV11-2 to TRBJ2-3, with no clear D. Germline CDR1 reads SGHAT; CDR2 reads FQNNGV. The CDR3 extends over 13 amino acids. V dropped 5 bases and J dropped 2 bases, with 8 bases sitting between them. The CDR3 spells CASSKPSTDTQYF. CDR3 nucleotide sequence: TGTGCCAGCAGCAAACCTTCCACAGATACGCAGTATTTT.

The rearrangement links TRBV19 to TRBJ1-6, with TRBD1 as a possible D gene (5 bases). The germline V gene has CDR1 LNHDA and CDR2 SQIVND (reference sequence). The CDR3 length is 15 residues. V was clipped by 2 bases and J by 9 bases, with 14 bases between them. The chain's CDR3 is CASSIPQGLGSPLHF. CDR3 DNA: TGTGCCAGTAGTATACCCCAGGGCCTGGGTTCACCCCTCCACTTT.

The chain recombines TRBV29-1 with TRBJ1-2; D is possibly TRBD1 (5 bases). The CDR3 consists of 13 residues. V was pared by 4 bases and J by 4 bases, with 13 bases between. Per germline, CDR1 SQVTM and CDR2 ANQGSEA. CDR3 loop: CSVGEQDGYGYTF. CDR3 nucleotides: TGCAGCGTTGGGGAACAGGACGGCTATGGCTACACCTTC. Based on the CDR3 plus reference TRBV29-1 and TRBJ1-2, the full variable domain is SAVISQKPSRDICQRGTSLTIQCQVDSQVTMMFWYRQQPGQSLTLIATANQGSEATYESGFVIDKFPISRPNLTFSTLTVSNMSPEDSSIYLCSVGEQDGYGYTFGSGTRLTVV.

The V gene is TRBV7-8, the J gene TRBJ1-2, with TRBD1 matching 11 bases. V gave up 5 bases and J gave up 7 bases; unmatched junction bases: 9. The CDR3 is 15 residues long. The germline V gene has CDR1 SGHVS and CDR2 FQNEAQ. The DNA for the CDR3 is TGTGCCAGCAGCCGCAACGGACAGGGGGCGTTTGGCTACACCTTC. Protein product: CASSRNGQGAFGYTF.

The rearrangement uses TRBV11-3 and TRBJ1-5; a weak D match, TRBD1 (6 bases). The CDR3 is 13 residues long. Germline assignment: CDR1 SGHNT and CDR2 YENEEA. The V gene lost 5 bases and the J gene lost 9 bases, with 14 bases spanning the gap. CDR3 sequence (DNA): TGTGCCAGCAGCCCGGGACACCCTTTGCCCCAGCATTTT. Translating it yields CASSPGHPLPQHF.

The chain carries TRBV4-1 and TRBJ2-6, with a tentative D call TRBD2 (6 bases). The CDR3 contains 19 residues. CDR1 MGHRA and CDR2 YSYEKL come from the germline V gene. Trimming removed 0 bases at V and 4 bases at J, with 19 bases between. CDR3 sequence reads: CASSQDFLGGRPGANVLTF. The CDR3, as DNA: TGCGCCAGCAGCCAAGATTTTCTCGGAGGGAGACCGGGGGCCAACGTCCTGACTTTC.

The gene calls are TRBV6-5 and TRBJ1-1; the D is unclear. V was clipped by 7 bases and J by 2 bases, with 14 bases between them. Germline V gives CDR1 MNHEY, CDR2 SVGAGI. The length of the CDR3 is 14 residues. CDR3 residues: CASNNLRANTEAFF. CDR3 sequence (DNA): TGTGCCAGCAACAACCTGAGGGCAAACACTGAAGCTTTCTTT.

The genes are TRBV9 and TRBJ2-1; 7 bases line up with TRBD1. V was pared by 4 bases and J by 4 bases, with 8 bases of the junction left unmatched. Per germline, CDR1 SGDLS and CDR2 YYNGEE. CDR3 length: 15 residues. The CDR3 region has the DNA TGTGCCAGCAGCCCCGCCGCAGGGGGTTACAATGAGCAGTTCTTC. Its protein product is CASSPAAGGYNEQFF. Variable domain in full (rest from reference TRBV9 and TRBJ2-1): DSGVTQTPKHLITATGQRVTLRCSPRSGDLSVYWYQQSLDQGLQFLIQYYNGEERAKGNILERFSAQQFPDLHSELNLSSLELGDSALYFCASSPAAGGYNEQFFGPGTRLTVL.

The gene calls are TRBV19 and TRBJ1-1; unclear D gene. Germline V gene data show CDR1 as LNHDA and CDR2 as SQIVND (reference sequence). Trimming stripped 3 bases from V and 6 bases from J, with 11 bases between. The CDR3 extends over 13 amino acids. The CDR3: CASSIEGFSEAFF. The DNA for the CDR3 is TGTGCCAGTAGTATCGAGGGTTTCTCTGAAGCTTTCTTT.

The rearrangement uses TRBV5-6 and TRBJ2-3, with D possibly being TRBD2 (7 bases). CDR1 SGHDT and CDR2 YYEEEE come from the germline V gene. The germline V and J ends were trimmed by 4 bases and 5 bases, with 29 bases remaining between them. CDR3 length: 19 residues. The DNA for the CDR3 is TGTGCCAGCAGCGTCCCTGCGCGGGGGCCGGCCACAGCAGGAGATACGCAGTATTTT. Translated: CASSVPARGPATAGDTQYF.